The 2 T cell receptor beta chains listed next were all sequenced from one sample in a study of cytomegalovirus exposure and HLA in healthy donors. The study ran its PCR with 60 Vbeta and 13 Jbeta primers. Profiled with immunoSEQ multiplex PCR; TCRdb holds only in-frame clones, not every one. The listing records just over 150,000 clones. The sample taken for sequencing was PBMCs. The receptors were gathered from a young man in good health and CMV-seronegative.

The V call is TRBV5-8, the J call TRBJ1-1; D call uncertain. Germline CDR1 is SGHTS and CDR2 is YDEGEE. The germline V and J ends were trimmed by 2 bases and 2 bases, with 10 bases remaining between them. This CDR3 contains 14 residues. Written as DNA, the CDR3 is TGTGCCAGCAGCTTAAGAGGGCTTAACACTGAAGCTTTCTTT. It yields the protein CASSLRGLNTEAFF.

This chain joins TRBV9 and TRBJ2-1; 16 nucleotides agree with TRBD2. V was clipped by 3 bases and J by 6 bases; unmatched bases: 3. The CDR3 contains 16 residues. The germline gives CDR1 SGDLS, CDR2 YYNGEE. CDR3 nucleotide sequence: TGTGCCAGCAGCGCGGGACTAGCGGGAGGGGGCAATGAGCAGTTCTTC. It specifies CASSAGLAGGGNEQFF.